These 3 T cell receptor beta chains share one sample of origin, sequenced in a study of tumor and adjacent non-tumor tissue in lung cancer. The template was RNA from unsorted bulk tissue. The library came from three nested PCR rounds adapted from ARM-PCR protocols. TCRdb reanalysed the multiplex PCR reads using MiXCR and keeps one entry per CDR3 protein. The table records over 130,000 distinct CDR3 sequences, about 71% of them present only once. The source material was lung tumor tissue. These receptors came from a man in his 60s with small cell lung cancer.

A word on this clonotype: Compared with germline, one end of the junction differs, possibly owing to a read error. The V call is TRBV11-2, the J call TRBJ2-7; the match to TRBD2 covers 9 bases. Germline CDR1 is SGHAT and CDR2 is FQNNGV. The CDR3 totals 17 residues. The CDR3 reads CASSLDRGLAGGYDQYF. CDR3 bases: TGTGCCAGCAGCTTAGATCGGGGACTTGCGGGAGGGTACGATCAGTACTTC.

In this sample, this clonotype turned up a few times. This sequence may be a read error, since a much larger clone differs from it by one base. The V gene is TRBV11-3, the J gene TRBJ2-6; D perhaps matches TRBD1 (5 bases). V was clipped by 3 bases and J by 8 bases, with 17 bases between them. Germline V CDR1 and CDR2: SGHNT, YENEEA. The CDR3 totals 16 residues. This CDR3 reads CASSFQGRVGTNVLTF. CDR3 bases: TGTGCCAGCAGCTTCCAGGGCCGAGTGGGGACCAACGTCCTGACTTTC.

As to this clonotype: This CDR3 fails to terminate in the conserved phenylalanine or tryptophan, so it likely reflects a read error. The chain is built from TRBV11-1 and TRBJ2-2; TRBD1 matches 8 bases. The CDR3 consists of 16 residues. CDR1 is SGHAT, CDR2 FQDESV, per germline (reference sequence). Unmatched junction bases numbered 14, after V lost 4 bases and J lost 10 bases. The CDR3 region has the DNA TGTGCCAGCAGCTCCCCGGACAGGGTAGACATCGTGGAGCTGTTTTAT. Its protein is CASSSPDRVDIVELFY.